The clone carrying this T cell receptor (beta chain) was picked up a small number of times. The study ran its PCR with 60 Vbeta and 13 Jbeta primers. Sequenced by immunoSEQ multiplex PCR; TCRdb stores in-frame clones only, minus some. The sample shows more than 150,000 clones, roughly 80% of them seen only once. The data originate from a study of cytomegalovirus exposure and HLA in healthy donors. There are 15 residues in the CDR3. The V end lost 1 base, the J end lost 4 bases, and 13 bases lay between the germline ends. Germline V gene lookup returns CDR1 SGHTA and CDR2 FQGNSA. The sequence was obtained from a man between 45 and 60 years old in good health and CMV-seronegative. The chain employs TRBV7-2 and TRBJ1-1; D is ambiguous. The material sequenced was PBMCs. This CDR3 reads CASSLEGRRSTEAFF. The CDR3 region has the DNA TGTGCCAGCAGCTTAGAAGGAAGGAGGAGCACTGAAGCTTTCTTT.